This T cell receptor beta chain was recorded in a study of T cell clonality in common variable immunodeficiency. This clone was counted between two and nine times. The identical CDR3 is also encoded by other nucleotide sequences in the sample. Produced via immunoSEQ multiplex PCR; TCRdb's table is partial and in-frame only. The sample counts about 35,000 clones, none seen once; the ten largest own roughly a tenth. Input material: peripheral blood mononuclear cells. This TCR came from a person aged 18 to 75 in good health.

The CDR3 loop is CASSMASGSRSYEQYF. CDR3 bases read: TGTGCCAGTAGTATGGCTAGCGGGAGCAGGAGCTACGAG. The rearrangement uses TRBV19 and TRBJ2-7, with TRBD2 identical over 10 bases. The CDR3 end lies 3 residues beyond the end of the read and is filled in from the germline J gene. The CDR3 extends over 16 amino acids. V was clipped by 3 bases and J by 3 bases; unmatched bases: 8. CDR1 and CDR2 from the germline V gene are LNHDA and SQIVND (reference sequence).